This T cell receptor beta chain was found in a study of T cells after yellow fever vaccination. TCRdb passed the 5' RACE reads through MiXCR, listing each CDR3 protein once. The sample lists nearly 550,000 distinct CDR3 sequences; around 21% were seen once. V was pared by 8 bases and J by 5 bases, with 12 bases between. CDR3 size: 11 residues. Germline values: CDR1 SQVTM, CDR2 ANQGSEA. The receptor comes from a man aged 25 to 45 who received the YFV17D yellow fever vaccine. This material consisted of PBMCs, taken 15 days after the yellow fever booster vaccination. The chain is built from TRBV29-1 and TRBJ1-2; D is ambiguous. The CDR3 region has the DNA TGCAGCTCCAGGTCCGGGTATGGCTACACCTTC. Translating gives CSSRSGYGYTF.